These 27 T cell receptor beta chains came from one sample sequenced in a study of T-cell memory formation after mild COVID-19. One entry per CDR3 protein, called by TCRdb with MiXCR from the 5' RACE reads. The sample shows 450,000 or so distinct CDR3 sequences, around 20% of them seen only once. The specimen sequenced was PBMCs or a T cell subset sorted from them (not recorded which). All receptors come from an adult woman who had mild COVID-19 (a few samples of this study predate the infection). Cell type and time point are not known.

This chain connects TRBV2 to TRBJ2-3; TRBD2 is a possible D gene (6 bases). The CDR3 has 16 amino acids. The V end was cut by 2 bases, the J end by 7 bases, with 19 bases between. CDR1 and CDR2 from the germline V gene are SNHLY and FYNNEI. The CDR3 DNA sequence: TGTGCCAGCAGTGAACAAACGGGACTCTTGGAGAATACGCAGTATTTT. Translation gives CASSEQTGLLENTQYF.

This clonotype was seen a few times. V gene TRBV12-3 or TRBV12-4 combines with J gene TRBJ2-2, with D possibly being TRBD1 or TRBD2 (6 bases each). Trimming removed 6 bases at V and 7 bases at J, with 15 bases between. This CDR3 contains 14 residues. The CDR3 DNA is TGTGCCAGCAGCCGGGGGCAGGGTGACGGGGAGCTGTTTTTT. It yields the protein CASSRGQGDGELFF.

Points on this clonotype: Relative to the germline gene, one junction end is altered; a read error may explain this. V gene TRBV7-7 combines with J gene TRBJ2-7; 7 nucleotides agree with TRBD1. The germline V gene has CDR1 SSHAT and CDR2 FNYEAQ (reference sequence). The CDR3 has 14 residues. The DNA of the CDR3 is TGTGCTAGCAGCCCATCTACAGGGGACTACGAGCAGTACTTC. Translation gives CASSPSTGDYEQYF.

The chain joins TRBV11-2 to TRBJ1-4; D remains unclear. Trimming stripped 5 bases from V and 0 bases from J, with 13 bases between. Germline CDR1 reads SGHAT; CDR2 reads FQNNGV. The CDR3 spans 16 residues. The CDR3 region has the DNA TGTGCCAGCAGCCCCGACTCTCACGCAACTAATGAAAAACTGTTTTTT. This codes for CASSPDSHATNEKLFF.

This clonotype has only a few counts. V usage is TRBV14 and J usage is TRBJ2-3; D may correspond to TRBD1 or TRBD2 (6 bases each). CDR3 length equals 15 residues. V lost 4 bases and J 6 bases, leaving 17 bases between the germline ends. Germline CDR1 reads SGHDN; CDR2 reads FVKESK. The CDR3 DNA reads as TGTGCCAGCAGCCTCCTGTCCGGGGGCGTCGATACGCAGTATTTT. Translated, it gives CASSLLSGGVDTQYF.

This clonotype was detected only a few times. The gene calls are TRBV18 and TRBJ2-1; 7 nucleotides line up with TRBD1. Germline-derived CDR1 and CDR2 are KGHSH and LQKENI. J gave up 4 bases and V 3 bases, and 6 bases lay outside the gene matches. CDR3 length: 15 amino acids. The CDR3 here is CASSPDRVDYNEQFF. CDR3 nucleotide sequence: TGTGCCAGCTCACCTGACAGGGTTGATTACAATGAGCAGTTCTTC.

The gene calls are TRBV6-5 and TRBJ1-1; D is undetermined. The CDR3 consists of 15 residues. The V end was cut by 2 bases, the J end by 0 bases, with 10 bases between. Germline assignment: CDR1 MNHEY and CDR2 SVGAGI. As DNA, the CDR3 is TGTGCCAGCAGTTACACGTACACAATGAACACTGAAGCTTTCTTT. It codes for CASSYTYTMNTEAFF.

This clonotype was picked up a small number of times. The CDR3 sequence is CASSLAIGQKYEQYF. The CDR3 region has the DNA TGTGCCAGCAGTTTGGCCATAGGACAGAAATACGAGCAGTACTTC. The V gene is TRBV27, the J gene TRBJ2-7; TRBD1 is a possible D gene (6 bases). The CDR3 runs to 15 residues. Trimming shortened V by 3 bases and J by 4 bases, and 16 bases separated the two germline ends. Germline-derived CDR1 and CDR2 are MNHEY and SMNVEV (reference sequence).

In its sample, this clonotype was seen a few times. The V call is TRBV7-9, the J call TRBJ1-2; 7 positions match TRBD1. Per the germline V gene, CDR1 is SEHNR and CDR2 is FQNEAQ (reference sequence). Germline trimming cut 7 bases from V and 7 bases from J; bases unmatched to any gene: 12. The CDR3 sequence is 14 residues long. The chain's CDR3 is CASIRTGGDSGYTF. In DNA form, the CDR3 reads TGTGCCAGCATCCGGACCGGAGGGGACAGTGGCTACACCTTC.

V gene TRBV12-3 or TRBV12-4 combines with J gene TRBJ1-1; 7 nucleotides match TRBD1. There are 14 residues in the CDR3. Unmatched junction bases numbered 5, after V lost 2 bases and J lost 5 bases. CDR3 in DNA: TGTGCCAGCAGTTTAACCAGGGGGGGGACTGAAGCTTTCTTT. Translating gives CASSLTRGGTEAFF.

This clonotype occurred a few times. This sequence joins TRBV29-1 and TRBJ2-1; TRBD1 or TRBD2 may be the D gene (6 bases each). The V end lost 6 bases, the J end lost 10 bases, and 16 bases lay between the germline ends. CDR3 length equals 12 residues. Per germline, CDR1 SQVTM and CDR2 ANQGSEA. CDR3 sequence: CSVKKMGGEQFF. The CDR3 coding sequence is TGCAGCGTGAAGAAGATGGGGGGCGAGCAGTTCTTC.

This clonotype has more than one count but fewer than ten. V usage is TRBV7-9 and J usage is TRBJ2-1; 11 bases are a match to TRBD2. V was pared by 7 bases and J by 8 bases, with 7 bases of the junction left unmatched. The CDR3 spans 14 residues. From germline, CDR1 is SEHNR and CDR2 FQNEAQ (reference sequence). The DNA of the CDR3 is TGTGCCAGCACCCACGGGACTAGCGGAGATGAGCAGTTCTTC. This codes for CASTHGTSGDEQFF. The full variable domain, completed using reference TRBV7-9 and TRBJ2-1, is DTGVSQNPRHKITKRGQNVTFRCDPISEHNRLYWYRQTLGQGPEFLTYFQNEAQLEKSRLLSDRFSAERPKGSFSTLEIQRTEQGDSAMYLCASTHGTSGDEQFFGPGTRLTVL.

The DNA of the CDR3 is TGTGCCAGCAGTATAACCCCCGGGACAGGTAGGGATGAGCAGTTCTTC. This sequence encodes CASSITPGTGRDEQFF. The chain carries TRBV11-2 and TRBJ2-1; TRBD1 matches at 8 bases. The CDR3 extends over 16 amino acids. The germline CDR1 and CDR2 sequences are SGHAT and FQNNGV. Trimming removed 6 bases from V and 8 bases from J; junction bases left unmatched: 15. The full variable domain, its missing parts supplied by reference TRBV11-2 and TRBJ2-1, is EAGVAQSPRYKIIEKRQSVAFWCNPISGHATLYWYQQILGQGPKLLIQFQNNGVVDDSQLPKDRFSAERLKGVDSTLKIQPAKLEDSAVYLCASSITPGTGRDEQFFGPGTRLTVL.

This clonotype was observed many times. The chain employs TRBV7-9 and TRBJ2-4; 12 nucleotides match TRBD2. CDR1 and CDR2 (germline): SEHNR, FQNEAQ (reference sequence). This CDR3 is 16 amino acids long. V lost 5 bases to trimming and J lost 0 bases; unmatched junction nucleotides: 2. CDR3 region: CASSQLAGGAKNIQYF. The CDR3 nucleotides are TGTGCCAGCAGCCAACTAGCGGGAGGAGCCAAAAACATTCAGTACTTC.

This clonotype was recorded a few times. The chain combines TRBV6-5 with TRBJ1-2, with 7 nucleotides matching TRBD1. The CDR3 spans 11 residues. CDR1 and CDR2 from the germline V gene are MNHEY and SVGAGI. Unmatched junction bases numbered 4, after V lost 8 bases and J lost 7 bases. The CDR3 DNA follows: TGTGCCAGCCAGACAGGGACTGGCTACACCTTC. This codes for CASQTGTGYTF.

This clonotype has ten or more counts. At one end the junction does not follow the germline gene, possibly because of a read error. The chain joins TRBV5-1 to TRBJ2-7, with TRBD2 matching over 14 bases. CDR1 is SGHRS, CDR2 YFSETQ, per germline. The CDR3 is made up of 15 amino acids. The CDR3 loop reads CASSSGTSGSYEQYF. The CDR3 DNA follows: TGTGCCAGCAGCTCAGGGACTAGCGGGAGTTACGAGCAGTACTTC. The whole variable domain, remainder taken from reference TRBV5-1 and TRBJ2-7, is KAGVTQTPRYLIKTRGQQVTLSCSPISGHRSVSWYQQTPGQGLQFLFEYFSETQRNKGNFPGRFSGRQFSNSRSEMNVSTLELGDSALYLCASSSGTSGSYEQYFGPGTRLTVT.

The chain uses TRBV24-1 and TRBJ2-1; 9 bases line up with TRBD2. CDR1 is KGHDR and CDR2 is SFDVKD in the germline V gene. The CDR3 is made up of 15 amino acids. The V segment lost 7 bases and the J segment 5 bases; nucleotides outside the gene matches: 8. In DNA form, the CDR3 reads TGTGCCACCAGCCCCCGACTAGCGGTCAACAATGAGCAGTTCTTC. Translated: CATSPRLAVNNEQFF.

The rearrangement joins TRBV5-1 to TRBJ2-7; tentatively, D is TRBD1 or TRBD2 (5 bases each). Trimming shortened V by 1 base and J by 3 bases, and 14 bases separated the two germline ends. Looked up from germline, CDR1 is SGHRS and CDR2 is YFSETQ. The CDR3 is made up of 15 amino acids. This chain's CDR3 is CASSLIGTEHYEQYF. CDR3 bases: TGCGCCAGCAGCTTGATCGGGACGGAGCACTACGAGCAGTACTTC.

This clonotype was seen only a few times. The chain joins TRBV5-6 to TRBJ1-4; unclear D gene. CDR1 is SGHDT and CDR2 is YYEEEE in the germline V gene. V was clipped by 0 bases and J by 3 bases, with 9 bases between them. The CDR3 runs 15 residues. The CDR3 region has the DNA TGTGCCAGCAGCTTGGCCACGGGAGCTAATGAAAAACTGTTTTTT. Encoded protein: CASSLATGANEKLFF.

The chain couples TRBV7-9 to TRBJ2-7, with TRBD1 matching over 8 bases. Germline CDR1 is SEHNR and CDR2 is FQNEAQ (reference sequence). Trimming took 7 bases from V and 3 from J; bases not matched to a gene: 11. The CDR3 contains 15 residues. CDR3 amino acids: CASISPGQEIYEQYF. CDR3 coding DNA: TGTGCCAGCATCTCGCCGGGACAGGAGATCTACGAGCAGTACTTC.

This clonotype turned up a few times. V and J are TRBV18 and TRBJ2-7; 7 nucleotides align to TRBD1. CDR1 and CDR2 from the germline V gene are KGHSH and LQKENI. J was trimmed by 2 bases and V by 4 bases; bases with no gene match: 2. The CDR3 has 13 amino acids. The DNA of the CDR3 is TGTGCCAGCTCACGTGGGACAGCCTACGAGCAGTACTTC. As protein: CASSRGTAYEQYF.

The chain has TRBV28 and TRBJ2-7, with D unclear. Germline V gives CDR1 MDHEN, CDR2 SYDVKM. This CDR3 has 14 amino acids. The germline V and J ends were trimmed by 2 bases and 2 bases, with 10 bases remaining between them. The CDR3 protein is CASSLNLKAYEQYF. The CDR3 DNA reads as TGTGCCAGCAGTTTAAACTTGAAGGCCTACGAGCAGTACTTC.

In its sample, this clonotype was seen a few times. The J gene is TRBJ1-1, the V gene TRBV11-2; D remains ambiguous. The germline V gene has CDR1 SGHAT and CDR2 FQNNGV. The CDR3 has 16 amino acids. The V gene lost 0 bases and the J gene lost 2 bases, with 13 bases spanning the gap. In DNA, the CDR3 is TGTGCCAGCAGCTTAGATCAGTGGGGAACAAACACTGAAGCTTTCTTT. This sequence encodes CASSLDQWGTNTEAFF. The full variable domain, with the rest looked up from reference TRBV11-2 and TRBJ1-1, is EAGVAQSPRYKIIEKRQSVAFWCNPISGHATLYWYQQILGQGPKLLIQFQNNGVVDDSQLPKDRFSAERLKGVDSTLKIQPAKLEDSAVYLCASSLDQWGTNTEAFFGQGTRLTVV.

This clonotype was observed a handful of times. This chain connects TRBV5-1 to TRBJ1-2, with unresolved D. This CDR3 region has 12 residues. V was shortened by 3 bases and J by 2 bases, with 5 bases between the two germline ends. Germline CDR1 and CDR2: SGHRS and YFSETQ. The CDR3 sequence is CASSWENYGYTF. The CDR3 DNA sequence: TGCGCCAGCAGCTGGGAAAACTATGGCTACACCTTC.

This chain joins TRBV20-1 and TRBJ2-1; TRBD2 aligns across 10 bases. CDR3 length: 15 residues. The germline gives CDR1 DFQATT, CDR2 SNEGSKA (reference sequence). Trimming took 0 bases from V and 4 from J; bases not matched to a gene: 3. The CDR3 loop is CSAREWTSGYNEQFF. CDR3 bases: TGCAGTGCTAGAGAGTGGACTAGCGGATACAATGAGCAGTTCTTC.

The sample holds a few counts of this clonotype. Given the absence of the conserved phenylalanine or tryptophan at the CDR3 end, a read error is likely. No DNA is shown, since the ends of the CDR3 on it are uncertain; the CDR3 is the one TCRdb lists. The genes are TRBV7-2 and TRBJ2-5; the table's TRBD2 call for D was not verified on the DNA. The CDR3 spans 14 amino acids, including both terminal residues. Germline V CDR1 and CDR2: SGHTA, FQGNSA. CDR3: CASSLVMTSGSPPC.

The chain employs TRBV7-2 and TRBJ2-2; no definite D call. Looked up from germline, CDR1 is SGHTA and CDR2 is FQGNSA. This CDR3 spans 13 amino acids. V was pared by 4 bases and J by 5 bases, with 8 bases between. CDR3 nucleotide sequence: TGTGCCAGCAGCTCTCAGGTTACCGGGGAGCTGTTTTTT. Translating it yields CASSSQVTGELFF. Using reference TRBV7-2 and TRBJ2-2 for the parts outside the CDR3, the full variable domain is GAGVSQSPSNKVTEKGKDVELRCDPISGHTALYWYRQSLGQGLEFLIYFQGNSAPDKSGLPSDRFSAERTGGSVSTLTIQRTQQEDSAVYLCASSSQVTGELFFGEGSRLTVL.